Listed here are 21 T cell receptor beta chains from one sample, sequenced in a study of T cell repertoires in cytomegalovirus infection. Their antigen targets remain unknown. TCRdb redid the calling of the reads with MiXCR, one entry per CDR3 protein. This table holds 800,000 to 950,000 distinct CDR3 sequences, approximately 30% found once. Specimen: cultured CD8+ T cells from PBMCs, collected from culture after CMV antigen stimulation. These receptors originate from a human donor in good health (CMV status not recorded). Some clones in this sample may be carry-over from other donors' samples.

This clonotype was observed a single time. The chain has TRBV27 and TRBJ2-2, with D unclear. CDR1 is MNHEY and CDR2 is SMNVEV in the germline V gene (reference sequence). The CDR3 consists of 14 residues. Trimming left V 3 bases short and J 6 bases short, with 11 bases between. The CDR3 DNA reads TGTGCCAGCAGTTTTTCCCCTCACCCCGGGGAGCTGTTTTTT. It codes for CASSFSPHPGELFF.

The CDR3 sequence: CSARDRGGAYNEQFF. CDR3 DNA: TGCAGTGCTAGAGATCGGGGGGGCGCCTACAATGAGCAGTTCTTC. The chain uses TRBV20-1 and TRBJ2-1, with 8 bases fitting TRBD2. Germline V CDR1 and CDR2: DFQATT, SNEGSKA (reference sequence). The CDR3 extends over 15 amino acids. Trimming cost V 0 bases and J 2 bases; bases outside gene matches: 3.

The V and J genes are TRBV7-6 and TRBJ1-5, with D possibly matching TRBD1 (5 bases). The V gene lost 2 bases and the J gene lost 3 bases, with 11 bases spanning the gap. CDR1 is SGHVS and CDR2 is FNYEAQ in the germline V gene. The CDR3 consists of 15 residues. The chain's CDR3 is CASSLLSGLNQPQHF. CDR3 nucleotide sequence: TGTGCCAGCAGCTTACTCTCGGGACTCAATCAGCCCCAGCATTTT.

In its sample, this clonotype was seen a few times. Here the CDR3 reads CASTLRGAGETQYF. The CDR3 nucleotides are TGTGCCAGCACCCTAAGGGGCGCGGGGGAGACCCAGTACTTC. The chain couples TRBV7-6 to TRBJ2-5, with TRBD2 as a possible D gene (6 bases). This CDR3 has 14 amino acids. From germline, CDR1 is SGHVS and CDR2 FNYEAQ. V dropped 7 bases and J dropped 5 bases, with 17 bases sitting between them.

This clonotype has more than one count but fewer than ten. The chain has TRBV4-2 and TRBJ1-2; the D gene is possibly TRBD1 (5 bases). V lost 0 bases and J lost 7, with 9 bases in between. The CDR3 is made up of 13 amino acids. Per the germline V gene, CDR1 is LGHNA and CDR2 is YNFKEQ. The CDR3 sequence is CASSQDWGSGYTF. CDR3 DNA: TGTGCCAGCAGCCAAGATTGGGGGTCTGGCTACACCTTC.

The chain employs TRBV5-6 and TRBJ2-1; D unclear. Deletions cut 3 bases from V and 7 bases from J, with 14 bases between. The CDR3 is 14 amino acids. CDR1 and CDR2 from the germline V gene are SGHDT and YYEEEE. The CDR3 DNA reads as TGTGCCAGCAGCTCTATACTCACAGCGAATGAGCAGTTCTTC. Translated, it gives CASSSILTANEQFF.

This clonotype was seen only a few times. The chain carries TRBV25-1 and TRBJ2-1; D may match TRBD1 or TRBD2 (5 bases each). V dropped 6 bases and J dropped 5 bases, with 17 bases sitting between them. Looked up from germline, CDR1 is MGHDK and CDR2 is SYGVNS. This CDR3 is built from 15 residues. In DNA form, the CDR3 reads TGTGCCAGCAGAAAGACGGTGGGACCAGACAATGAGCAGTTCTTC. It translates to CASRKTVGPDNEQFF.

This clonotype was seen a handful of times. A read error may account for a junction end that differs from germline. The chain uses TRBV19 and TRBJ2-5; D gene uncertain. The CDR3 loop spans 13 amino acids. Germline V lookup: CDR1 LNHDA, CDR2 SQIVND (reference sequence). This chain's CDR3 is CASSIWPQETQYF. CDR3 in DNA: TGTGCCAGTAGTATTTGGCCTCAAGAGACTCAGTACTTC.

The J gene is TRBJ1-2, the V gene TRBV19, with D possibly TRBD1 on 5 matching bases. In germline, CDR1 is LNHDA, CDR2 SQIVND (reference sequence). The V gene lost 7 bases and the J gene lost 6 bases, with 12 bases spanning the gap. The CDR3 covers 12 residues. In DNA form, the CDR3 reads TGTGCCAGTACTGGGACCCTGAATGGCTACACCTTC. Its translation is CASTGTLNGYTF. Supplemented by reference TRBV19 and TRBJ1-2, the full variable domain reads DGGITQSPKYLFRKEGQNVTLSCEQNLNHDAMYWYRQDPGQGLRLIYYSQIVNDFQKGDIAEGYSVSREKKESFPLTVTSAQKNPTAFYLCASTGTLNGYTFGSGTRLTVV.

In this sample, this clonotype turned up many times. This chain links TRBV7-2 with TRBJ2-1; D could derive from TRBD1 or TRBD2 (5 bases each). The V end was cut by 1 base, the J end by 0 bases, with 10 bases between. Germline CDR1 SGHTA, CDR2 FQGNSA. This CDR3 has 16 residues. This CDR3 reads CASSLVGASSYNEQFF. Written as DNA, the CDR3 is TGTGCCAGCAGCTTAGTCGGGGCCAGCTCCTACAATGAGCAGTTCTTC.

This clonotype was detected only a few times. The V gene is TRBV7-3, the J gene TRBJ1-6; perhaps TRBD1 as D (6 bases). V was pared by 0 bases and J by 4 bases, with 13 bases between. This CDR3 has 17 amino acids. The V gene's germline CDR1 is SGHTA and CDR2 FQGTGA. The CDR3 loop reads CASSLTPWQGYNSPLHF. CDR3 nucleotide sequence: TGTGCCAGCAGCTTAACCCCTTGGCAGGGGTATAATTCACCCCTCCACTTT.

The chain carries TRBV27 and TRBJ2-5, with TRBD2 identical over 12 bases. CDR3 length equals 20 residues. J lost 1 base, V lost 8 bases, and 20 bases had no gene match. Per the germline V gene, CDR1 is MNHEY and CDR2 is SMNVEV (reference sequence). Written as DNA, the CDR3 is TGTGCCAGCGGAAGATGGACTAGCGGGGAGTTAGAACACTTCCAAGAGACCCAGTACTTC. Its protein is CASGRWTSGELEHFQETQYF.

V usage is TRBV6-5 and J usage is TRBJ2-3; 16 bases line up with TRBD2. There are 22 residues in the CDR3. Trimming took 2 bases from V and 1 from J; bases not matched to a gene: 15. The germline gives CDR1 MNHEY, CDR2 SVGAGI. CDR3 region: CASSYSGPGLAGGPVGTDTQYF. DNA for the CDR3: TGTGCCAGCAGTTACAGCGGCCCGGGACTAGCGGGGGGGCCGGTCGGCACAGATACGCAGTATTTT.

The gene calls are TRBV6-6 and TRBJ1-6, with a tentative D call TRBD1 (6 bases). This CDR3 spans 19 amino acids. Germline V gene data show CDR1 as MNHNY and CDR2 as SVGAGI (reference sequence). Trimming took 5 bases from V and 6 from J, leaving 26 bases between them. In DNA form, the CDR3 reads TGTGCCAGCAGTGCTAATCCGATACAGGGAGCACTAATTAATTCACCCCTCCACTTT. Protein product: CASSANPIQGALINSPLHF.

This clonotype appeared many times. The V call is TRBV4-1, the J call TRBJ2-7, with TRBD1 identical over 7 bases. The J segment lost 0 bases and the V segment lost 3 bases, leaving 14 bases of the junction unmatched. In germline, CDR1 is MGHRA, CDR2 YSYEKL. CDR3 length: 18 amino acids. The CDR3 sequence: CASSQGTLGQESSYEQYF. In DNA form, the CDR3 reads TGCGCCAGCAGCCAGGGGACCCTAGGACAGGAGAGCTCCTACGAGCAGTACTTC.

This clonotype showed up just a few times. The V gene is TRBV12-3 or TRBV12-4, the J gene TRBJ2-2, with TRBD1 matching 8 bases. Trimming removed 4 bases from V and 4 bases from J; junction bases left unmatched: 2. The CDR3 consists of 14 residues. The CDR3 region has the DNA TGTGCCAGCAGTTGGACAGGGCTCACCGGGGAGCTGTTTTTT. Translation: CASSWTGLTGELFF.

The chain carries TRBV10-3 and TRBJ1-2; no definite D call. The CDR3 covers 11 residues. CDR1 is ENHRY, CDR2 SYGVKD, per germline. Trimming removed 8 bases at V and 5 bases at J, with 9 bases between. The CDR3 loop reads CAIPREYGYTF. The CDR3 DNA is TGTGCCATCCCGAGGGAATATGGCTACACCTTC.

The chain couples TRBV10-3 to TRBJ1-1, with D possibly matching TRBD1 (6 bases). CDR1 and CDR2 from the germline V gene are ENHRY and SYGVKD. V shed 2 bases and J shed 8 bases, with 12 bases lying between them. The CDR3 sequence is 13 residues long. CDR3 DNA sequence: TGTGCCATCAGTGAGATAGGGGGACCGGAAGCTTTCTTT. Its translation: CAISEIGGPEAFF.

DNA for the CDR3: TGTGCCACCAGCAGAGAAGGTCGCCTTAGCAATCAGCCCCAGCATTTT. Its translation: CATSREGRLSNQPQHF. The chain joins TRBV15 to TRBJ1-5; D call uncertain. The CDR3 length is 16 residues. Germline values: CDR1 LNHNV, CDR2 YYDKDF (reference sequence). V was trimmed by 0 bases and J by 0 bases, leaving 9 bases between them.

As to this clonotype: This CDR3 is missing its conserved last phenylalanine or tryptophan, likely due to a read error. The chain links TRBV12-3 or TRBV12-4 to TRBJ2-1, with TRBD2 matching over 11 bases. The CDR3 is 15 amino acids. V was pared by 3 bases and J by 4 bases, with 2 bases of the junction left unmatched. CDR3 region: CASSFSGGVYNEQFL. In DNA form, the CDR3 reads TGTGCCAGCAGTTTTAGCGGGGGGGTATACAATGAGCAGTTCCTC.

The chain is built from TRBV7-6 and TRBJ2-5, with TRBD2 identical over 9 bases. Germline V gene sequence: CDR1 SGHVS, CDR2 FNYEAQ. V shed 2 bases, J shed 4 bases, and the junction held 11 bases outside the gene matches. This CDR3 has 17 amino acids. The CDR3 reads CASSLSQGGGARETQYF. The CDR3 DNA reads as TGTGCCAGCAGCTTATCTCAGGGCGGGGGGGCCCGAGAGACCCAGTACTTC.